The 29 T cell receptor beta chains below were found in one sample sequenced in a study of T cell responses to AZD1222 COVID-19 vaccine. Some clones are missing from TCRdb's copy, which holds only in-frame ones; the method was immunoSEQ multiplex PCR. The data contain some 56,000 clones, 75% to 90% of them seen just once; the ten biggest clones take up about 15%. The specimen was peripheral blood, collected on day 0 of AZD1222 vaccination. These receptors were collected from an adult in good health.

This CDR3 is CASSQSWDSIIGAFF. The DNA for the CDR3 is TGTGCCAGCAGCCAGTCGTGGGACAGTATTATAGGGGCTTTCTTT. The rearrangement joins TRBV6-5 to TRBJ1-1, with 7 bases matching TRBD1. Germline lookup yields CDR1 MNHEY and CDR2 SVGAGI. V lost 6 bases, J lost 11 bases, and 18 bases stayed unmatched. The CDR3 extends over 15 amino acids.

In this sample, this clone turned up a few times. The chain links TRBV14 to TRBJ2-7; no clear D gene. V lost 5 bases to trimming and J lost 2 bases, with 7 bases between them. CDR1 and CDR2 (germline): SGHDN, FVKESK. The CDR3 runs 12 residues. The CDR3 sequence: CASSVVPYEQYF. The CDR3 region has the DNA TGTGCCAGCAGCGTAGTCCCCTACGAGCAGTACTTC.

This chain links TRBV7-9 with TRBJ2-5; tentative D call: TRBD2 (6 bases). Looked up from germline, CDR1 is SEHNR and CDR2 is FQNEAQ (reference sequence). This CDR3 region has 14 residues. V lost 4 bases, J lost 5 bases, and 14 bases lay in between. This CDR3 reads CASSSTGTLETQYF. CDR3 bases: TGTGCCAGCAGCTCCACCGGGACTCTTGAGACCCAGTACTTC.

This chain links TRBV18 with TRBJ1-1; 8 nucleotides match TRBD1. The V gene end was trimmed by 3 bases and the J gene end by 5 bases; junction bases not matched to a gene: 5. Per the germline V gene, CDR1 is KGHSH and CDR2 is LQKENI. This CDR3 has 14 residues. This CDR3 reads CASSPRQGNTEAFF. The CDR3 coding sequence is TGTGCCAGCTCACCTAGACAGGGGAATACTGAAGCTTTCTTT.

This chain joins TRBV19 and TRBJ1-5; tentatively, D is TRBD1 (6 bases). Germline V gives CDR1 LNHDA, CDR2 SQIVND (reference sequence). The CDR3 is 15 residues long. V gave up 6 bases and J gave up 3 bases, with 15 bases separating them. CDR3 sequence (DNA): TGTGCCAGTAGAAAGTCTGGACAGAACAATCAGCCCCAGCATTTT. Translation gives CASRKSGQNNQPQHF.

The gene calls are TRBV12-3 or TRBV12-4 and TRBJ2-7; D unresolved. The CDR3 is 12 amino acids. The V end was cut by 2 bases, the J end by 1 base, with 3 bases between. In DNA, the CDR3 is TGTGCCAGCAGTTTACGGTCCTACGAGCAGTACTTC. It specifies CASSLRSYEQYF.

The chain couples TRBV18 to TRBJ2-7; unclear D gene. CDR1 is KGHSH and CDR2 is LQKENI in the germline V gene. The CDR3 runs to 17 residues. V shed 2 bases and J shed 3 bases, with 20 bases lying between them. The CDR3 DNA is TGTGCCAGCTCACCAAGGCCCCATGCTGGCAGCAACTACGAGCAGTACTTC. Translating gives CASSPRPHAGSNYEQYF.

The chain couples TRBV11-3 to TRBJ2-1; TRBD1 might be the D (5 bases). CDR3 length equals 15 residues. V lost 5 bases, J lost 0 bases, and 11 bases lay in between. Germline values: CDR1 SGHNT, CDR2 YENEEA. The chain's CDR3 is CASSKGVSSYNEQFF. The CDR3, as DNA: TGTGCCAGCAGCAAAGGGGTTAGCTCCTACAATGAGCAGTTCTTC. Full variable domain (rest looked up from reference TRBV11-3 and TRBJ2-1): EAGVVQSPRYKIIEKKQPVAFWCNPISGHNTLYWYLQNLGQGPELLIRYENEEAVDDSQLPKDRFSAERLKGVDSTLKIQPAELGDSAVYLCASSKGVSSYNEQFFGPGTRLTVL.

The CDR3 nucleotides read TGTGCCAGTAGTGTGGGCCTTTCTGAAAAACTGTTTTTT. Protein product: CASSVGLSEKLFF. This chain links TRBV19 with TRBJ1-4; D is uncertain. This CDR3 has 13 residues. With 5 bases removed from V and 7 bases from J, the gap between germline ends came to 11 bases. The germline V gene has CDR1 LNHDA and CDR2 SQIVND (reference sequence).

CDR3 sequence reads: CASSWTGMDEQYF. DNA for the CDR3: TGTGCCAGCAGTTGGACAGGGATGGACGAGCAGTACTTC. The rearrangement uses TRBV6-5 and TRBJ2-7; 8 nucleotides line up with TRBD1. With V trimmed by 4 bases and J by 5 bases, 4 bases remained unmatched. This CDR3 comprises 13 residues. Germline loops: CDR1 MNHEY, CDR2 SVGAGI.

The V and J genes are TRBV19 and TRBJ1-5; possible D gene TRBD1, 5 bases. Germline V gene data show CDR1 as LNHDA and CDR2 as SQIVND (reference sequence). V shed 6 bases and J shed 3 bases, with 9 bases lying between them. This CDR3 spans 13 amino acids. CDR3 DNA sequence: TGTGCCAGTAGGGGGCAGCACAATCAGCCCCAGCATTTT. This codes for CASRGQHNQPQHF.

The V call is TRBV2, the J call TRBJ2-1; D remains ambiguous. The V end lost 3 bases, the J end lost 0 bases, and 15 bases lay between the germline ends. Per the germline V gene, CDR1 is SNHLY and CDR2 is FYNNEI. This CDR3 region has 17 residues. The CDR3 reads CASSEAPGHSSYNEQFF. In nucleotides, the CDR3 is TGTGCCAGCAGTGAGGCCCCGGGTCATAGCTCCTACAATGAGCAGTTCTTC.

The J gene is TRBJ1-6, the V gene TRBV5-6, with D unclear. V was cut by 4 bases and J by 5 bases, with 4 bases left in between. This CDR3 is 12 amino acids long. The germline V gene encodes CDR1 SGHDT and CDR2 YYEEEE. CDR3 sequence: CASSLNNSPLHF. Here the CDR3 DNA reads TGTGCCAGCAGCCTCAATAATTCACCCCTCCACTTT.

The CDR3 DNA is TGCAGCGCCCGGGGCCTCGACTACGAGCAGTACTTC. Translated: CSARGLDYEQYF. The chain is built from TRBV29-1 and TRBJ2-7, with D possibly being TRBD1 or TRBD2 (5 bases each). The CDR3 is made up of 12 amino acids. CDR1 is SQVTM, CDR2 ANQGSEA, per germline. The ends were cut back, 7 bases at V and 3 bases at J, with 13 bases in the middle.

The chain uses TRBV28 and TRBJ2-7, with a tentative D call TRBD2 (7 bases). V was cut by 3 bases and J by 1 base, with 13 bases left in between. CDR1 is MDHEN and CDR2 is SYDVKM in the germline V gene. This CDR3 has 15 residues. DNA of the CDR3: TGTGCCAGCAGTTTTGAGGGGGGGCCTTCCTACGAGCAGTACTTC. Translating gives CASSFEGGPSYEQYF. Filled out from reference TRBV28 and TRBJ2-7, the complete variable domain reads DVKVTQSSRYLVKRTGEKVFLECVQDMDHENMFWYRQDPGLGLRLIYFSYDVKMKEKGDIPEGYSVSREKKERFSLILESASTNQTSMYLCASSFEGGPSYEQYFGPGTRLTVT.

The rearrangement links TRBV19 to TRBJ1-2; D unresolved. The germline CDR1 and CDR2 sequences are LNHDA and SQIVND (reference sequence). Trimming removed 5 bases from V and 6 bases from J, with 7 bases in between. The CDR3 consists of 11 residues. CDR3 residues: CASSGPNGYTF. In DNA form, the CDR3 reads TGTGCCAGTAGTGGGCCTAATGGCTACACCTTC.

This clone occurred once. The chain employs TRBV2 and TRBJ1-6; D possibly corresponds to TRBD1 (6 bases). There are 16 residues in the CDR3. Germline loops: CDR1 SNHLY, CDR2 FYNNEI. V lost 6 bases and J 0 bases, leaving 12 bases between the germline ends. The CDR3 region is CASRGDRSSYNSPLHF. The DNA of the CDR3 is TGTGCCAGCAGGGGCGACAGGAGCTCCTATAATTCACCCCTCCACTTT.

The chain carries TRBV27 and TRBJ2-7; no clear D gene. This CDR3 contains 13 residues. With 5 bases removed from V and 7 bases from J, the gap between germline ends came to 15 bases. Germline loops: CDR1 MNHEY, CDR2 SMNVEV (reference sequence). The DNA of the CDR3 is TGTGCCAGCAGTATAGCCCCGTCTTGGGAGCAGTACTTC. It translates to CASSIAPSWEQYF.

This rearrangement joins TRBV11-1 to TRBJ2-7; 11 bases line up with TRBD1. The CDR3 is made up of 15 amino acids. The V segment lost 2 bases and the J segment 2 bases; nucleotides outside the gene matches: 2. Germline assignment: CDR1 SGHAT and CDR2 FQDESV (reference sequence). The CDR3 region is CASSLRTGGPYEQYF. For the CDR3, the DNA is TGTGCCAGCAGCTTAAGGACAGGGGGCCCCTACGAGCAGTACTTC. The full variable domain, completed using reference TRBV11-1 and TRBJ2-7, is EAEVAQSPRYKITEKSQAVAFWCDPISGHATLYWYRQILGQGPELLVQFQDESVVDDSQLPKDRFSAERLKGVDSTLKIQPAELGDSAMYLCASSLRTGGPYEQYFGPGTRLTVT.

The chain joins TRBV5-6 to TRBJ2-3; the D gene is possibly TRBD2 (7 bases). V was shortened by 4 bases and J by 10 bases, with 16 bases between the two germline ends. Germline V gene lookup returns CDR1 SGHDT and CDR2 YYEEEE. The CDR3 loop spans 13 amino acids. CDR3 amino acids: CASSELQGGAQYF. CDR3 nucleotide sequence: TGTGCCAGCAGCGAACTACAGGGAGGGGCGCAGTATTTT.

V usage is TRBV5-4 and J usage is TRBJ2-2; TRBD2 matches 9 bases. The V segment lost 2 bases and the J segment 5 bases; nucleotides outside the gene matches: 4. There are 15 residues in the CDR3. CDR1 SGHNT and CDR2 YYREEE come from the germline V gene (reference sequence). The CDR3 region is CASSFSTSGTGELFF. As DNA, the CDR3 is TGTGCCAGCAGCTTTTCGACTAGCGGTACCGGGGAGCTGTTTTTT. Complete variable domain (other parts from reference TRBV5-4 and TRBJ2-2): ETGVTQSPTHLIKTRGQQVTLRCSSQSGHNTVSWYQQALGQGPQFIFQYYREEENGRGNFPPRFSGLQFPNYSSELNVNALELDDSALYLCASSFSTSGTGELFFGEGSRLTVL.

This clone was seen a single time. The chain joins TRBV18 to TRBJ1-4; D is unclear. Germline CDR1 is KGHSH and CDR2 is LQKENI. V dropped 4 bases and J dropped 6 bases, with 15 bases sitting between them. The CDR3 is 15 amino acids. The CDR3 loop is CASSQGIGSDEKLFF. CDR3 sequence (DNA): TGTGCCAGCTCACAAGGGATAGGGTCGGATGAAAAACTGTTTTTT.

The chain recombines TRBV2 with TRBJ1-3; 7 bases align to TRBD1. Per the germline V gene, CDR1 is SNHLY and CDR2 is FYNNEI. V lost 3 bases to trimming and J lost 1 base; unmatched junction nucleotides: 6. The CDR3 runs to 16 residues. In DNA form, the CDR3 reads TGTGCCAGCAGTGAGCTACAGGGGCTATCTGGAAACACCATATATTTT. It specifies CASSELQGLSGNTIYF.

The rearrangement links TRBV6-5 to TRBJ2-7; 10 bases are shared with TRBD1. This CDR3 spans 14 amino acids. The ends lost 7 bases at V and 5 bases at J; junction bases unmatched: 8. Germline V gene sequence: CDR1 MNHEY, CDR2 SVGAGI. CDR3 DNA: TGTGCCAGCAAATCAGGACAGGGGGGTAACGAGCAGTACTTC. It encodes CASKSGQGGNEQYF.

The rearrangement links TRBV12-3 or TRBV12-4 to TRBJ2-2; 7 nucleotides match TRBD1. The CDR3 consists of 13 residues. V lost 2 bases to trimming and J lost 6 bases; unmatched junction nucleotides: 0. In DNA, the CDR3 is TGTGCCAGCAGTTTACAGGGGGCCGGGGAGCTGTTTTTT. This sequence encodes CASSLQGAGELFF.

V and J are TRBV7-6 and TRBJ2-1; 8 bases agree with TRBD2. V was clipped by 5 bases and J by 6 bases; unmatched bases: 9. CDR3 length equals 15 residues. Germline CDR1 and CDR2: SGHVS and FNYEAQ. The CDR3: CASSLLAGPTNEQFF. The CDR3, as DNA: TGTGCCAGCAGCCTTTTAGCGGGGCCCACCAATGAGCAGTTCTTC. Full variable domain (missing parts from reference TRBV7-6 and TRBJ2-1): GAGVSQSPRYKVTKRGQDVALRCDPISGHVSLYWYRQALGQGPEFLTYFNYEAQQDKSGLPNDRFSAERPEGSISTLTIQRTEQRDSAMYRCASSLLAGPTNEQFFGPGTRLTVL.

CDR3 DNA: TGCGCCAGCAGCTTCGGCACAGATACGCAGTATTTT. Translating gives CASSFGTDTQYF. The chain recombines TRBV5-1 with TRBJ2-3; D is ambiguous. V lost 2 bases and J 1 base, leaving 2 bases between the germline ends. The CDR3 is 12 amino acids. The germline V gene encodes CDR1 SGHRS and CDR2 YFSETQ. The full variable domain, with the rest looked up from reference TRBV5-1 and TRBJ2-3, is KAGVTQTPRYLIKTRGQQVTLSCSPISGHRSVSWYQQTPGQGLQFLFEYFSETQRNKGNFPGRFSGRQFSNSRSEMNVSTLELGDSALYLCASSFGTDTQYFGPGTRLTVL.

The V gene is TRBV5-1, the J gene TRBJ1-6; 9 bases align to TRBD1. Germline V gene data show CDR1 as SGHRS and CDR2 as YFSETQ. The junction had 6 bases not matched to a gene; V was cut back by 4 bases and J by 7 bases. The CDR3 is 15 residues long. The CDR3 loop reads CASSQGQGGNSPLHF. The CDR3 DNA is TGCGCCAGCAGCCAGGGACAGGGAGGAAATTCACCCCTCCACTTT.

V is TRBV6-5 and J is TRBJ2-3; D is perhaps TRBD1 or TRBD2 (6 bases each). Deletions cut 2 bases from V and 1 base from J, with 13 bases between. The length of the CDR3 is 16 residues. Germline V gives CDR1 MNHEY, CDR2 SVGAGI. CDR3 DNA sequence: TGTGCCAGCAGTTACGGTGGGGGGCCGGGCACAGATACGCAGTATTTT. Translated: CASSYGGGPGTDTQYF.